One sample yielded the 25 T cell receptor beta chains listed below, sequenced in a study of shared clonotypes between healthy human individuals. TCRdb's copy holds only in-frame clones and misses some; the assay was immunoSEQ multiplex PCR. This table holds about 1,500,000 clones, around 97% found once. Sequenced: naive CD4+ T cells sorted from blood. Indicated subset: CD45RA+ positively selected. These receptor sequences come from a young man in good health.

J is TRBJ2-1 and V is TRBV7-6, with 8 bases aligning to TRBD1. CDR1 is SGHVS, CDR2 FNYEAQ, per germline. The V segment lost 2 bases and the J segment 10 bases; nucleotides outside the gene matches: 4. CDR3 length: 13 residues. The CDR3 region has the DNA TGTGCCAGCAGCTTAAGTACAGGGGGGGAGCAGTTCTTC. Translated: CASSLSTGGEQFF.

The table lists this clone with a count of one. The gene calls are TRBV5-4 and TRBJ2-7; 7 bases line up with TRBD2. This CDR3 is built from 15 residues. The J segment lost 1 base and the V segment lost 0 bases, leaving 4 bases of the junction unmatched. Germline V gene sequence: CDR1 SGHNT, CDR2 YYREEE (reference sequence). This CDR3 is CASSLVGGGSYEQYF. CDR3 coding DNA: TGTGCCAGCAGCTTGGTGGGGGGGGGATCCTACGAGCAGTACTTC.

This clone was seen more than once but under ten times. The gene calls are TRBV19 and TRBJ1-2; a weak D match, TRBD1 (5 bases). V was clipped by 10 bases and J by 4 bases, with 16 bases between them. The CDR3 contains 13 residues. In germline, CDR1 is LNHDA, CDR2 SQIVND (reference sequence). CDR3 DNA: TGTGCCACCTCGCGGGGCATCACCTATGGCTACACCTTC. Amino acids: CATSRGITYGYTF.

The CDR3 sequence is CATSRAGGEETQYF. The CDR3 coding sequence is TGTGCCACCAGCAGAGCTGGAGGCGAAGAGACCCAGTACTTC. This chain joins TRBV15 and TRBJ2-5, with D possibly matching TRBD2 (5 bases). The CDR3 totals 14 residues. Germline assignment: CDR1 LNHNV and CDR2 YYDKDF (reference sequence). The V gene lost 1 base and the J gene lost 3 bases, with 9 bases spanning the gap.

The gene calls are TRBV7-9 and TRBJ1-2, with TRBD1 matching over 9 bases. This CDR3 spans 17 amino acids. CDR1 SEHNR and CDR2 FQNEAQ come from the germline V gene (reference sequence). Unmatched junction bases numbered 16, after V lost 5 bases and J lost 6 bases. The CDR3 loop reads CASSPFSPGQGKNGYTF. CDR3 sequence (DNA): TGTGCCAGCAGCCCCTTCTCACCGGGACAGGGTAAAAATGGCTACACCTTC. The entire variable domain, with the rest obtained from reference TRBV7-9 and TRBJ1-2, is as follows: DTGVSQNPRHKITKRGQNVTFRCDPISEHNRLYWYRQTLGQGPEFLTYFQNEAQLEKSRLLSDRFSAERPKGSFSTLEIQRTEQGDSAMYLCASSPFSPGQGKNGYTFGSGTRLTVV.

The rearrangement joins TRBV29-1 to TRBJ2-5; tentative D call: TRBD2 (6 bases). V was cut by 7 bases and J by 2 bases, with 14 bases left in between. The CDR3 has 13 amino acids. From germline, CDR1 is SQVTM and CDR2 ANQGSEA. CDR3 sequence: CSAWGVRQETQYF. The CDR3 nucleotides read TGCAGCGCCTGGGGGGTACGGCAAGAGACCCAGTACTTC.

This chain joins TRBV7-9 and TRBJ2-5; possible D gene TRBD2, 5 bases. In germline, CDR1 is SEHNR, CDR2 FQNEAQ (reference sequence). V dropped 5 bases and J dropped 7 bases, with 8 bases sitting between them. The CDR3 is 11 amino acids. The CDR3 here is CASSPRGTQYF. The CDR3 coding sequence is TGTGCCAGCAGCCCACGGGGGACCCAGTACTTC. Based on the CDR3 plus reference TRBV7-9 and TRBJ2-5, the full variable domain is DTGVSQNPRHKITKRGQNVTFRCDPISEHNRLYWYRQTLGQGPEFLTYFQNEAQLEKSRLLSDRFSAERPKGSFSTLEIQRTEQGDSAMYLCASSPRGTQYFGPGTRLLVL.

V usage is TRBV11-3 and J usage is TRBJ1-1, with D possibly TRBD1 on 6 matching bases. Germline V gives CDR1 SGHNT, CDR2 YENEEA. The CDR3 covers 14 residues. Trimming pared 5 bases from V and 0 bases from J, leaving 10 bases between. The DNA of the CDR3 is TGTGCCAGCAGCACCGGGACACTGAACACTGAAGCTTTCTTT. Protein: CASSTGTLNTEAFF. Based on the CDR3 plus reference TRBV11-3 and TRBJ1-1, the full variable domain is EAGVVQSPRYKIIEKKQPVAFWCNPISGHNTLYWYLQNLGQGPELLIRYENEEAVDDSQLPKDRFSAERLKGVDSTLKIQPAELGDSAVYLCASSTGTLNTEAFFGQGTRLTVV.

The chain links TRBV5-1 to TRBJ2-3; D uncertain. The germline V gene has CDR1 SGHRS and CDR2 YFSETQ. This CDR3 has 16 amino acids. Trimming removed 0 bases at V and 4 bases at J, with 15 bases between. The CDR3 loop is CASSLGIAARSDTQYF. As DNA, the CDR3 is TGCGCCAGCAGCTTGGGTATCGCGGCACGCTCAGATACGCAGTATTTT.

The gene calls are TRBV29-1 and TRBJ1-1, with 8 bases that match TRBD1. This CDR3 region has 13 residues. With 8 bases clipped from V and 1 base from J, the junction kept 6 bases outside the gene matches. Germline CDR1 SQVTM, CDR2 ANQGSEA. The CDR3 spells CSSRTGWNTEAFF. CDR3 nucleotide sequence: TGCAGCTCCCGGACAGGGTGGAACACTGAAGCTTTCTTT.

The V call is TRBV7-8, the J call TRBJ1-5, with D perhaps matching TRBD1 (5 bases). CDR3 length: 15 amino acids. Trimming removed 5 bases from V and 6 bases from J, with 17 bases in between. Germline lookup yields CDR1 SGHVS and CDR2 FQNEAQ. The CDR3 coding sequence is TGTGCCAGCAGCCTTGGGGGTAGGGTGGGTCAGCCCCAGCATTTT. It is translated as CASSLGGRVGQPQHF.

The CDR3 reads CASSSRGLGGAKNIQYF. The DNA for the CDR3 is TGTGCCAGCAGCTCCCGGGGGCTCGGGGGAGCCAAAAACATTCAGTACTTC. The V call is TRBV11-2, the J call TRBJ2-4, with D perhaps matching TRBD1 or TRBD2 (6 bases each). Looked up from germline, CDR1 is SGHAT and CDR2 is FQNNGV. V was trimmed by 4 bases and J by 0 bases, leaving 16 bases between them. This CDR3 spans 17 amino acids.

The V and J genes are TRBV18 and TRBJ2-3, with TRBD1 as a possible D gene (5 bases). The V gene lost 2 bases and the J gene lost 1 base, with 13 bases spanning the gap. The CDR3 spans 16 residues. CDR1 and CDR2 (germline): KGHSH, LQKENI. CDR3 in amino acids: CASSPFPQGGTDTQYF. CDR3 bases: TGTGCCAGCTCACCATTCCCGCAAGGGGGCACAGATACGCAGTATTTT.

The chain employs TRBV7-3 and TRBJ2-1; D uncertain. The CDR3 extends over 14 amino acids. Germline CDR1 and CDR2: SGHTA and FQGTGA. V dropped 2 bases and J dropped 12 bases, with 17 bases sitting between them. CDR3 sequence reads: CASSLSSSRDRQFF. CDR3 sequence (DNA): TGTGCCAGCAGCTTATCTAGTAGCCGAGACCGGCAGTTCTTC.

The chain combines TRBV11-2 with TRBJ2-1; possibly TRBD2 for D (6 bases). Germline-derived CDR1 and CDR2 are SGHAT and FQNNGV. With 2 bases removed from V and 10 bases from J, the gap between germline ends came to 18 bases. The CDR3 contains 15 residues. CDR3 DNA sequence: TGTGCCAGCAGCTTACGAAAGGGGCGCGGGGCCGAGCAGTTCTTC. The encoded protein is CASSLRKGRGAEQFF.

This chain joins TRBV28 and TRBJ1-5; D unclear. Germline V lookup: CDR1 MDHEN, CDR2 SYDVKM. Trimming pared 3 bases from V and 2 bases from J, leaving 11 bases between. The CDR3 length is 15 residues. The DNA of the CDR3 is TGTGCCAGCAGTTTCTCAGATCGCGGCAATCAGCCCCAGCATTTT. It translates to CASSFSDRGNQPQHF.

This clone was picked up one time. This sample includes further DNA sequences coding for the same CDR3. The chain carries TRBV11-3 and TRBJ1-1; unclear D gene. CDR1 is SGHNT and CDR2 is YENEEA in the germline V gene. The germline V and J ends were trimmed by 3 bases and 2 bases, with 7 bases remaining between them. CDR3 size: 13 residues. The CDR3 reads CASSFEENTEAFF. CDR3 sequence (DNA): TGTGCCAGCAGCTTCGAGGAAAACACTGAAGCTTTCTTT.

J is TRBJ1-2 and V is TRBV29-1, with unresolved D. The CDR3 runs to 11 residues. The V and J ends lost 6 bases and 12 bases respectively, with 17 bases between them. CDR1 is SQVTM and CDR2 is ANQGSEA in the germline V gene. The CDR3 nucleotides are TGCAGCGTCGGACGTGGCCGGGGAAACACCTTC. Protein product: CSVGRGRGNTF. The full variable domain, rest sourced from reference TRBV29-1 and TRBJ1-2, is SAVISQKPSRDICQRGTSLTIQCQVDSQVTMMFWYRQQPGQSLTLIATANQGSEATYESGFVIDKFPISRPNLTFSTLTVSNMSPEDSSIYLCSVGRGRGNTFGSGTRLTVV.

A remark on this clone: The sample contains more than one DNA sequence encoding this CDR3. V usage is TRBV19 and J usage is TRBJ2-3; 11 nucleotides line up with TRBD2. The V gene's germline CDR1 is LNHDA and CDR2 SQIVND (reference sequence). The CDR3 contains 16 residues. The V gene end was trimmed by 3 bases and the J gene end by 1 base; junction bases not matched to a gene: 3. The CDR3 sequence is CASSILAGGRTDTQYF. The CDR3 nucleotides read TGTGCCAGTAGTATTCTAGCGGGAGGTCGCACAGATACGCAGTATTTT.

The chain uses TRBV5-6 and TRBJ1-4, with no clear D. The V gene lost 2 bases and the J gene lost 8 bases, with 4 bases spanning the gap. Germline V lookup: CDR1 SGHDT, CDR2 YYEEEE. This CDR3 has 11 residues. The CDR3 DNA is TGTGCCAGCAGCTTCGGGGAAAAACTGTTTTTT. It is translated as CASSFGEKLFF.

The V call is TRBV9, the J call TRBJ2-7, with D tentatively TRBD1 or TRBD2 (5 bases each). The CDR3 sequence is 14 residues long. Germline V gives CDR1 SGDLS, CDR2 YYNGEE. V lost 3 bases to trimming and J lost 3 bases, with 13 bases between them. CDR3 DNA sequence: TGTGCCAGCAGCGCCGGGACCCCGGACTACGAGCAGTACTTC. It encodes CASSAGTPDYEQYF.

On this clone itself: One junction end disagrees with the germline gene, perhaps due to a read error. The J gene is TRBJ1-4, the V gene TRBV6-4; no reliable D call. This CDR3 spans 10 amino acids. Germline V gene sequence: CDR1 MRHNA, CDR2 SNTAGT. The CDR3 spells CASSLEELFF. In DNA form, the CDR3 reads TGTGCCAGCAGCCTTGAAGAACTGTTTTTT.

The V and J genes are TRBV18 and TRBJ1-4; 8 bases are shared with TRBD1. Germline values: CDR1 KGHSH, CDR2 LQKENI. The CDR3 sequence is 17 residues long. V shed 0 bases, J shed 4 bases, and the junction held 7 bases outside the gene matches. The CDR3 region has the DNA TGTGCCAGCTCACCACCTTCAGGGACAGGTTATAATGAAAAACTGTTTTTT. Its protein is CASSPPSGTGYNEKLFF. Using reference TRBV18 and TRBJ1-4 for the parts outside the CDR3, the full variable domain is NAGVMQNPRHLVRRRGQEARLRCSPMKGHSHVYWYRQLPEEGLKFMVYLQKENIIDESGMPKERFSAEFPKEGPSILRIQQVVRGDSAAYFCASSPPSGTGYNEKLFFGSGTQLSVL.

The rearrangement links TRBV10-3 to TRBJ2-1; no definite D call. This CDR3 region has 11 residues. Germline CDR1 reads ENHRY; CDR2 reads SYGVKD. Trimming cost V 6 bases and J 10 bases, with 10 bases left between them. CDR3 DNA: TGTGCCATCAGGAAAAGTGAGGAGCAGTTCTTC. Its protein product is CAIRKSEEQFF.

The V gene is TRBV13, the J gene TRBJ2-7, with D tentatively TRBD1 or TRBD2 (5 bases each). Germline V gene lookup returns CDR1 PRHDT and CDR2 FYEKMQ (reference sequence). This CDR3 contains 13 residues. Trimming cost V 5 bases and J 1 base, with 9 bases left between them. DNA of the CDR3: TGTGCCAGCAGCCGATGGGGGTCCTACGAGCAGTACTTC. As protein: CASSRWGSYEQYF.